This passage covers 15 T cell receptor beta chains from one sample sequenced in a study of metastatic and nonmetastatic thyroid tumors. None of the patients had undergone any treatment ahead of thyroid surgery. TCRdb reprocessed the PCR reads via MiXCR. The sample lists roughly 65,000 clones; more than 13% were seen once. The source material was blood. These receptor sequences come from a male donor with papillary thyroid cancer or a benign thyroid nodule (not recorded which). Some clones in this sample may be carry-over from other donors' samples.

Remarks on this clone: The junction departs from germline at one end; a sequencing error may be responsible. This chain links TRBV25-1 with TRBJ1-5; TRBD1 matches at 8 bases. CDR1 MGHDK and CDR2 SYGVNS come from the germline V gene. CDR3 size: 15 residues. CDR3 nucleotide sequence: TGTGCCAGCAGTGAAGGGACAGGAGGCTCTCAGCCCCATCATTTT. Translation: CASSEGTGGSQPHHF.

The chain carries TRBV9 and TRBJ1-5, with D possibly TRBD1 on 6 matching bases. V lost 2 bases to trimming and J lost 5 bases, with 11 bases between them. This CDR3 has 14 residues. Germline CDR1 is SGDLS and CDR2 is YYNGEE. DNA of the CDR3: TGTGCCAGCAGCGTCCGGACAGTGGATCAGCCCCAGCATTTT. This translates into CASSVRTVDQPQHF.

This clone was recorded many times. The V and J genes are TRBV7-2 and TRBJ1-6, with D perhaps matching TRBD1 (5 bases). Trimming took 7 bases from V and 7 from J, leaving 17 bases between them. Germline V lookup: CDR1 SGHTA, CDR2 FQGNSA. The CDR3 runs 15 residues. This chain's CDR3 is CASTSRASRNSPLHF. CDR3 bases: TGTGCCAGCACCTCCAGGGCCTCGCGGAATTCACCCCTCCACTTT.

In this sample, this clone turned up many times. The sample holds other DNA sequences that translate to the same CDR3. The chain is built from TRBV28 and TRBJ2-2, with TRBD2 as a possible D gene (5 bases). Germline V gene data show CDR1 as MDHEN and CDR2 as SYDVKM. V lost 4 bases and J lost 1, with 16 bases in between. The CDR3 sequence is 17 residues long. CDR3 sequence reads: CASSWLPGTGNTGELFF. CDR3 nucleotides: TGTGCCAGCAGTTGGCTCCCGGGAACTGGGAACACCGGGGAGCTGTTTTTT.

This clone was observed at least ten times. V gene TRBV2 combines with J gene TRBJ1-1, with 8 bases that match TRBD1. Germline loops: CDR1 SNHLY, CDR2 FYNNEI. The CDR3 spans 14 residues. V lost 7 bases to trimming and J lost 4 bases; unmatched junction nucleotides: 8. In DNA, the CDR3 is TGTGCCAGCAACCCGACAGGGGTGGGCACTGAAGCTTTCTTT. Its protein is CASNPTGVGTEAFF.

This clone was detected ten times or more. The identical CDR3 is also encoded by other nucleotide sequences in the sample. This chain links TRBV2 with TRBJ2-5; TRBD2 agrees at 8 bases. This CDR3 has 14 amino acids. The V and J ends lost 6 bases and 5 bases, in that order; junction bases with no gene match: 8. CDR1 and CDR2 from the germline V gene are SNHLY and FYNNEI. CDR3: CASRRGGGVETQYF. The CDR3 DNA is TGTGCCAGCAGACGGGGGGGGGGAGTGGAGACCCAGTACTTC.

The rearrangement joins TRBV19 to TRBJ1-1; TRBD1 aligns across 7 bases. Germline assignment: CDR1 LNHDA and CDR2 SQIVND (reference sequence). With 7 bases clipped from V and 4 bases from J, the junction kept 12 bases outside the gene matches. The CDR3 runs to 15 residues. CDR3 coding DNA: TGTGCCAGTATTAGCCGGGACAGTTTATCCACTGAAGCTTTCTTT. Its protein product is CASISRDSLSTEAFF.

This clone has a count of ten or more. V is TRBV7-9 and J is TRBJ2-1; no reliable D call. Looked up from germline, CDR1 is SEHNR and CDR2 is FQNEAQ (reference sequence). The V end was cut by 7 bases, the J end by 4 bases, with 14 bases between. The CDR3 totals 14 residues. CDR3 amino acids: CASIPLYEYNEQFF. The CDR3 DNA sequence: TGTGCCAGCATCCCCCTTTACGAATACAATGAGCAGTTCTTC.

This clone has at least ten counts. The chain combines TRBV6-1 with TRBJ2-3; D may correspond to TRBD1 or TRBD2 (5 bases each). The CDR3 length is 16 residues. V was shortened by 2 bases and J by 0 bases, with 12 bases between the two germline ends. CDR1 and CDR2 (germline): MNHNS, SASEGT. The CDR3, as DNA: TGTGCCAGCAGTGAAAGGCCCGGGGCGAGCACAGATACGCAGTATTTT. Translated, it gives CASSERPGASTDTQYF.

The chain joins TRBV10-1 to TRBJ2-1; D is ambiguous. Germline V gene sequence: CDR1 WNHNN, CDR2 SYGVQD (reference sequence). This CDR3 region has 14 residues. Between the trimmed V and J ends, which lost 4 bases and 3 bases, there was a span of 10 bases. CDR3 in amino acids: CASSASKVYNEQFF. As DNA, the CDR3 is TGCGCCAGCAGTGCTAGTAAAGTCTACAATGAGCAGTTCTTC.

The V gene is TRBV27, the J gene TRBJ1-2; TRBD1 agrees at 9 bases. This CDR3 spans 14 amino acids. The germline CDR1 and CDR2 sequences are MNHEY and SMNVEV (reference sequence). The V gene end was trimmed by 4 bases and the J gene end by 13 bases; junction bases not matched to a gene: 13. The CDR3 DNA reads as TGTGCCAGCAGTTACGCGGACAGGGGCTTTAGCTTCACCTTC. Encoded protein: CASSYADRGFSFTF.

This clone was counted at least ten times. This sequence joins TRBV27 and TRBJ2-5; TRBD2 matches at 7 bases. This CDR3 contains 12 residues. With 6 bases clipped from V and 5 bases from J, the junction kept 3 bases outside the gene matches. The germline V gene has CDR1 MNHEY and CDR2 SMNVEV (reference sequence). The DNA for the CDR3 is TGTGCCAGCAGCCCGGGGGGTGAGACCCAGTACTTC. Translating gives CASSPGGETQYF.

In this sample, this clone turned up many times. The chain joins TRBV11-2 to TRBJ2-3, with 8 bases that match TRBD2. The CDR3 spans 16 residues. Looked up from germline, CDR1 is SGHAT and CDR2 is FQNNGV. J gave up 3 bases and V 6 bases, and 11 bases lay outside the gene matches. The CDR3 DNA follows: TGTGCCAGCAGAAGTACCGGACTAGCCGGAACAGATACGCAGTATTTT. It encodes CASRSTGLAGTDTQYF.

V is TRBV11-2 and J is TRBJ2-7, with D unclear. The length of the CDR3 is 13 residues. CDR1 is SGHAT, CDR2 FQNNGV, per germline. The CDR3 region has the DNA TGTGCCATCAGCTTAGGTTCCTGCTACGAGCAGTACGTC. It translates to CAISLGSCYEQYV.

CDR3 sequence reads: CASSESFGTSGSQQYF. The CDR3 nucleotides read TGTGCCAGCAGTGAATCTTTTGGAACTAGCGGGTCACAGCAGTACTTC. The chain has TRBV6-1 and TRBJ2-7; 9 bases align to TRBD2. This CDR3 contains 16 residues. V shed 2 bases, J shed 8 bases, and the junction held 13 bases outside the gene matches. Germline V gene data show CDR1 as MNHNS and CDR2 as SASEGT.